The 7 T cell receptor beta chains listed next were all sequenced from one sample in a study of radiotherapy plus CTLA-4 blockade in lung cancer. Some clones are missing from TCRdb's copy, which holds only in-frame ones; the method was immunoSEQ multiplex PCR. The table has over 30,000 clones, 79% seen once. This specimen consisted of peripheral blood, obtained from a patient treated with radiotherapy plus ipilimumab. The source is a human donor with non-small cell lung cancer that progressed on radiotherapy plus ipilimumab.

V gene TRBV7-5 combines with J gene TRBJ1-1; TRBD1 was called by the table and not checked on the DNA. TRBV7-5 counts as a pseudogene. The CDR3 loop spans 20 amino acids. The CDR3 DNA is TGTGCCAGAAGCTCGATCCGGGACAGGGTTTCAATAAGGGGGGACACTGAAGCTTTCTTT. This codes for CARSSIRDRVSIRGDTEAFF.

This clone came up once. The rearrangement joins TRBV12-5 to TRBJ1-1, with D unclear. Germline CDR1 and CDR2: LGHNT and FRNRAP. Trimming took 7 bases from V and 3 from J, leaving 6 bases between them. The CDR3 sequence is 11 residues long. Written as DNA, the CDR3 is TGTGCTAGTGCTATTGACACTGAAGCTTTCTTT. Residues: CASAIDTEAFF.

The genes are TRBV7-6 and TRBJ2-5, with TRBD2 matching over 7 bases. The CDR3 runs 15 residues. Germline values: CDR1 SGHVS, CDR2 FNYEAQ. After removal of 1 base from V and 0 bases from J, the junction contained 2 bases not matched to a gene. The DNA of the CDR3 is TGTGCCAGCAGCTTAGTCGGGGGGAACCAAGAGACCCAGTACTTC. This gives the protein CASSLVGGNQETQYF.

The chain has TRBV5-4 and TRBJ2-7, with 15 nucleotides matching TRBD2. CDR1 is SGHNT, CDR2 YYREEE, per germline (reference sequence). The CDR3 is made up of 16 amino acids. The J segment lost 2 bases and the V segment lost 4 bases, leaving 4 bases of the junction unmatched. The CDR3 DNA is TGTGCCAGCAGCACGGGACTAGCGGGGGGCGCCTACGAGCAGTACTTC. Translated, it gives CASSTGLAGGAYEQYF.

The chain combines TRBV29-1 with TRBJ1-2; the D is unclear. V lost 1 base and J 6 bases, leaving 15 bases between the germline ends. This CDR3 has 14 amino acids. The V gene's germline CDR1 is SQVTM and CDR2 ANQGSEA. CDR3 amino acids: CSVEAEGISHGYTF. The DNA of the CDR3 is TGCAGCGTTGAAGCAGAGGGTATCAGCCATGGCTACACCTTC. Together with reference TRBV29-1 and TRBJ1-2, the CDR3 gives the full variable domain: SAVISQKPSRDICQRGTSLTIQCQVDSQVTMMFWYRQQPGQSLTLIATANQGSEATYESGFVIDKFPISRPNLTFSTLTVSNMSPEDSSIYLCSVEAEGISHGYTFGSGTRLTVV.

Turning to this clone: Lacking the conserved final phenylalanine or tryptophan, this CDR3 likely reflects a read error. The V call is TRBV6-1, the J call TRBJ1-1; no definite D call. V was pared by 1 base and J by 1 base, with 10 bases between. The CDR3 sequence is 15 residues long. Germline lookup yields CDR1 MNHNS and CDR2 SASEGT. The CDR3, as DNA: TGTGCCAGCAGTGAAGGAGGGCTTGGGAACACTGAAGCTTTCCTT. This encodes CASSEGGLGNTEAFL.

The V call is TRBV19, the J call TRBJ2-5; TRBD2 matches at 10 bases. The trim removed 4 bases at V and 2 bases at J, leaving 1 base unmatched. Per germline, CDR1 LNHDA and CDR2 SQIVND (reference sequence). This CDR3 is 14 amino acids long. CDR3 in DNA: TGTGCCAGTAGTAGTAGCGGGGGGCAAGAGACCCAGTACTTC. Amino acids: CASSSSGGQETQYF. Together with reference TRBV19 and TRBJ2-5, the CDR3 gives the full variable domain: DGGITQSPKYLFRKEGQNVTLSCEQNLNHDAMYWYRQDPGQGLRLIYYSQIVNDFQKGDIAEGYSVSREKKESFPLTVTSAQKNPTAFYLCASSSSGGQETQYFGPGTRLLVL.